This T cell receptor (beta chain) was sequenced for a study of T-cell reconstitution after alpha-beta-depleted transplantation in children. The study's findings and limits: Some patients' high day-60 TCRbeta diversity was traced to surviving recipient T cells and thymic progenitors. Reportedly, only several hundred clones from non-depleted graft cells drove alpha-beta T-cell counts at about two months.

V trimming: 3 bases; J trimming: 5 bases; junction bases outside the gene matches: 10. CDR1 DFQATT and CDR2 SNEGSKA come from the germline V gene (reference sequence). This CDR3 region has 14 residues. Using unique molecular identifiers, the investigators prepared the TCRbeta library. MiXCR, run by TCRdb on the PCR reads, gives a single entry per CDR3 protein. The sample consists of roughly 120,000 distinct CDR3 sequences, under 30% of them appearing once. This clonotype was seen repeatedly, ten times or more. Its antigen remains unidentified. The V call is TRBV20-1, the J call TRBJ2-7, with TRBD1 matching over 7 bases. The sequence was obtained from a male patient between 2 and 10 years old who had a stem cell transplant for chronic granulomatous disease, so the T cells may come from the graft donor. This specimen consisted of PBMCs, mostly from graft donor cells, obtained 180 days after TCRalphabeta/CD19-depleted stem cell transplant. Here the CDR3 reads CSASTRQGRNEQYF. The CDR3 nucleotides are TGCAGTGCTAGCACCCGACAGGGAAGAAACGAGCAGTACTTC.